This T cell receptor (beta chain) came from a study of cytomegalovirus exposure and HLA in healthy donors. Study observations and caveats: One later analysis reportedly identified an Asian-associated ancestry cluster that showed fewer N-insertions than the approximately 700-donor mean. Researchers catalogued under 200 TCR beta chains as cytomegalovirus-associated.

In the case of this clone: The target antigen is unknown. One end of the junction fails to match germline, which may point to a read error.

Primers for the PCR totalled 60 Vbeta and 13 Jbeta. Measured with immunoSEQ multiplex PCR; TCRdb has only the in-frame clones, and not every one. This table holds 150,000 to 160,000 clones, about 70% found once. The germline V gene encodes CDR1 SEHNR and CDR2 FQNEAQ (reference sequence). The length of the CDR3 is 14 residues. This sequence originates from a man younger than 35 in good health and CMV-seronegative. Material: PBMCs. The V call is TRBV7-9, the J call TRBJ1-3; D uncertain. CDR3 loop: CANSSPATGNTIYF. Here the CDR3 DNA reads TGTGCCAACAGCTCGCCCGCTACTGGAAACACCATATATTTT.